The clone carrying this T cell receptor beta chain was detected a few times. Its antigen remains unidentified. Template-switching 5'RACE yielded the TCR cDNA; a universal primer site and UMIs were added in the process. TCRdb reprocessed the 5' RACE reads with MiXCR, giving one entry per CDR3 protein. The sample includes 500,000 to 650,000 distinct CDR3 sequences, roughly 14% of them seen just once. The V gene's germline CDR1 is LNHDA and CDR2 SQIVND (reference sequence). V was pared by 5 bases and J by 9 bases, with 5 bases between. This CDR3 spans 10 amino acids. This sample is drawn from a study of T cells after yellow fever vaccination. Study results and limitations: Weaker, the secondary response had a peak occurring faster, on day 5 versus 15. Detected again after the booster were most primary-vaccination clones, at 95% to 98% CD4 and approximately 90% CD8.

The rearrangement joins TRBV19 to TRBJ1-5; D is undetermined. The clonotype originates from a man aged 25 to 40 who received the YFV17D yellow fever vaccine. This specimen was PBMCs, taken on the day of the yellow fever booster vaccination. Written as DNA, the CDR3 is TGTGCCAGTAGTGGTCCGCCCCAGCATTTT. Protein: CASSGPPQHF.